This entry features one TCR beta chain sequence. Its matching antigen is unknown. Scientists made TCR beta libraries using quantitative 5'-RACE with molecular barcodes. MiXCR, run by TCRdb on the 5' RACE reads, gives a single entry per CDR3 protein. The data hold around 130,000 distinct CDR3 sequences, with roughly 15% observed a single time. This record belongs to a study of CD8 T cells in ankylosing spondylitis. Overall study findings and caveats: Characteristic of ankylosing spondylitis blood, it appeared, was a TCR beta motif comprising roughly eight highly homologous variants.

The CDR3 sequence is 15 residues long. V dropped 0 bases and J dropped 6; count of bases not matched to a gene: 6. Germline CDR1 and CDR2: SGHAT and FQNNGV. This sequence was found in a female donor with ankylosing spondylitis or in good health (not recorded which). V gene TRBV11-2 combines with J gene TRBJ2-7; TRBD2 agrees at 9 bases. The sequenced sample consisted of blood, either unsorted or a sorted T cell fraction (not recorded which). The CDR3 loop is CASSLESGGRAEQYF. The CDR3 nucleotides read TGTGCCAGCAGCTTAGAGAGCGGGGGGCGGGCCGAGCAGTACTTC. Full variable domain (outside the CDR3, taken from reference TRBV11-2 and TRBJ2-7): EAGVAQSPRYKIIEKRQSVAFWCNPISGHATLYWYQQILGQGPKLLIQFQNNGVVDDSQLPKDRFSAERLKGVDSTLKIQPAKLEDSAVYLCASSLESGGRAEQYFGPGTRLTVT.